This paragraph covers one T cell receptor beta chain sequence. Its target is unknown. This sample was included in a study of Ad26.COV2.S vaccination and SARS-CoV-2 variants. Regarding the study as a whole: Substantial breadth in spike-specific CD8+ and CD4+ T cell responses was reportedly seen after vaccination. Possible underestimation of total T cell responses by the TCR breadth and depth analyses was noted.

This CDR3 spans 14 amino acids. Deletions cut 5 bases from V and 1 base from J, with 11 bases between. Germline V gene sequence: CDR1 LNHDA, CDR2 SQIVND (reference sequence). Treatment defined: around 19 received Ad26.COV2.S at low or high dose, single or two shots; a few received placebo; per-sample allocation not given. The samples were gathered on day 63 after the first injection of vaccine or placebo. As its vector, the vaccine had Ad26, which expressed Wuhan-strain SARS-CoV-2 spike. Repertoires were generated with immunoSEQ multiplex PCR, while TCRdb's copy carries only in-frame clones and drops some. The data show 300,000 to 500,000 clones, roughly nine tenths seen once.

This receptor was taken from a person aged 18-60 years who received the Ad26.COV2.S COVID-19 vaccine or a placebo. The chain has TRBV19 and TRBJ1-1; a weak D match, TRBD1 (6 bases). The input for sequencing was peripheral blood, taken in a trial of Ad26.COV2.S vaccine versus placebo. The CDR3 nucleotides read TGTGCCAGTAGTCTCCTGGACAGGAACACTGAAGCTTTCTTT. This codes for CASSLLDRNTEAFF.